One and the same sample provided the 18 T cell receptor beta chains below, sequenced in a study of response to subunit inactivated influenza vaccine. A single record per CDR3 protein comes from TCRdb applying MiXCR to the RT-PCR reads. The repertoire includes a few hundred thousand distinct CDR3 sequences, 21% of them detected once, and 10% sits in the top ten. Sequenced here: PBMCs from blood, sampled less than 22 months after vaccination. The source of these receptors is a man aged 45 to 70 who received an inactivated influenza vaccine.

This clonotype came up a few times. The chain joins TRBV12-3 or TRBV12-4 to TRBJ2-3, with D unclear. CDR3 size: 14 residues. The V end was cut by 3 bases, the J end by 0 bases, with 7 bases between. The CDR3 DNA sequence: TGTGCCAGCAGTTTGATGACTAGCACAGATACGCAGTATTTT. This sequence encodes CASSLMTSTDTQYF.

This clonotype has just a few counts. This chain connects TRBV9 to TRBJ1-1; tentative D call: TRBD1 (5 bases). V lost 0 bases, J lost 1 base, and 13 bases lay in between. CDR3 size: 16 residues. Germline V gene lookup returns CDR1 SGDLS and CDR2 YYNGEE. CDR3 DNA sequence: TGTGCCAGCAGCGTAGGTCAGGGCTCATGGAACACTGAAGCTTTCTTT. Its protein is CASSVGQGSWNTEAFF.

This clonotype was counted only a few times. The genes are TRBV5-4 and TRBJ1-1; D uncertain. Trimming stripped 0 bases from V and 2 bases from J, with 11 bases between. The CDR3 length is 15 residues. Germline V gene sequence: CDR1 SGHNT, CDR2 YYREEE (reference sequence). The CDR3 region has the DNA TGTGCCAGCAGCTTGGACCTCGCGGTTAACACTGAAGCTTTCTTT. Translated: CASSLDLAVNTEAFF.

In the case of this clonotype: This CDR3 is missing its conserved last phenylalanine or tryptophan, likely due to a read error. The chain joins TRBV7-9 to TRBJ1-5; D gene unclear. The V end lost 3 bases, the J end lost 4 bases, and 4 bases lay between the germline ends. The CDR3 totals 12 residues. Germline CDR1 and CDR2: SEHNR and FQNEAQ (reference sequence). The DNA of the CDR3 is TGTGCCAGCAGCTTTAGGAATCAGCCCCAGCATTCT. This encodes CASSFRNQPQHS.

There are a few counts of this clonotype. This chain joins TRBV20-1 and TRBJ2-1; no firm D call. This CDR3 region has 15 residues. Trimming pared 6 bases from V and 0 bases from J, leaving 15 bases between. CDR1 is DFQATT, CDR2 SNEGSKA, per germline (reference sequence). In DNA form, the CDR3 reads TGCAGTGCAACTCACTTGGCCAGCTCCTACAATGAGCAGTTCTTC. Translating gives CSATHLASSYNEQFF.

This clonotype was seen once. V is TRBV7-2 and J is TRBJ1-3, with 7 bases that match TRBD1. CDR3 length: 16 residues. Germline lookup yields CDR1 SGHTA and CDR2 FQGNSA. V trimming: 3 bases; J trimming: 8 bases; junction bases outside the gene matches: 13. For the CDR3, the DNA is TGTGCCAGCAGCTTGGGCCCGGGGACAGACGGAGACACCATATATTTT. Protein product: CASSLGPGTDGDTIYF. The full variable domain, with the rest looked up from reference TRBV7-2 and TRBJ1-3, is GAGVSQSPSNKVTEKGKDVELRCDPISGHTALYWYRQSLGQGLEFLIYFQGNSAPDKSGLPSDRFSAERTGGSVSTLTIQRTQQEDSAVYLCASSLGPGTDGDTIYFGEGSWLTVV.

This clonotype was seen only a few times. V gene TRBV20-1 combines with J gene TRBJ2-3, with TRBD2 as a possible D gene (7 bases). In germline, CDR1 is DFQATT, CDR2 SNEGSKA (reference sequence). The CDR3 sequence is 17 residues long. Trimming took off 6 bases at V and 1 base at J, with 23 bases between the two ends. In DNA, the CDR3 is TGCAGTGCCTTAGGAAAAACCGGGGGGCAGGGCACAGATACGCAGTATTTT. Its translation is CSALGKTGGQGTDTQYF.

This clonotype showed up just a few times. V gene TRBV2 combines with J gene TRBJ1-5; TRBD1 agrees at 7 bases. The ends lost 6 bases at V and 3 bases at J; junction bases unmatched: 5. This CDR3 is 14 amino acids long. Germline-derived CDR1 and CDR2 are SNHLY and FYNNEI. CDR3 nucleotides: TGTGCCAGCAGGCACAGGGGTAACAATCAGCCCCAGCATTTT. Residues: CASRHRGNNQPQHF.

This clonotype was picked up many times. The rearrangement uses TRBV5-6 and TRBJ2-3, with no clear D. Trimming removed 2 bases from V and 6 bases from J, with 7 bases in between. Per the germline V gene, CDR1 is SGHDT and CDR2 is YYEEEE. The CDR3 loop spans 12 amino acids. The CDR3 spells CASSFGWDTQYF. In nucleotides, the CDR3 is TGTGCCAGCAGCTTCGGGTGGGATACGCAGTATTTT.

This clonotype occurred a few times. This chain uses TRBV30 with TRBJ2-6; D is unclear. CDR1 is GTSNPN and CDR2 is SVGIG in the germline V gene (reference sequence). The CDR3 loop spans 13 amino acids. Deletions cut 8 bases from V and 4 bases from J, with 12 bases between. DNA of the CDR3: TGTGCCGCACCCAGCTCCGGGGCCAACGTCCTGACTTTC. Amino acids: CAAPSSGANVLTF.

This chain connects TRBV6-6 to TRBJ1-3; possible D gene TRBD1, 5 bases. The CDR3 runs to 13 residues. Per the germline V gene, CDR1 is MNHNY and CDR2 is SVGAGI (reference sequence). The V and J ends lost 6 bases and 8 bases respectively, with 14 bases between them. Here the CDR3 reads CASSHPEGYTIYF. The CDR3 DNA reads TGTGCCAGCAGCCACCCCGAGGGGTACACCATATATTTT.

The J gene is TRBJ2-2, the V gene TRBV5-1; weak D call: TRBD2 (5 bases). Deletions cut 4 bases from V and 4 bases from J, with 14 bases between. Germline assignment: CDR1 SGHRS and CDR2 YFSETQ. CDR3 size: 15 residues. CDR3 loop: CASSRKEETTGELFF. The CDR3 DNA reads as TGCGCCAGCAGCAGGAAGGAGGAAACCACCGGGGAGCTGTTTTTT.

This clonotype was counted at least ten times. The chain combines TRBV6-2 or TRBV6-3 with TRBJ1-2; TRBD1 might be the D (5 bases). Trimming left V 6 bases short and J 4 bases short, with 12 bases between. This CDR3 is built from 13 residues. The V gene's germline CDR1 is MNHEY and CDR2 SVGEGT. The CDR3 DNA is TGTGCCAGCAGCGGGGGAGGAATCTATGGCTACACCTTC. It yields the protein CASSGGGIYGYTF.

This clonotype has a count of ten or more. The chain recombines TRBV7-8 with TRBJ2-7, with TRBD1 as a possible D gene (6 bases). CDR1 and CDR2 from the germline V gene are SGHVS and FQNEAQ. This CDR3 contains 17 residues. With 5 bases removed from V and 0 bases from J, the gap between germline ends came to 20 bases. CDR3 nucleotide sequence: TGTGCCAGCAGCCAACTTCCCGGGACATATTACTCCTACGAGCAGTACTTC. Residues: CASSQLPGTYYSYEQYF.

This clonotype was detected a few times. The J gene is TRBJ1-2, the V gene TRBV4-3; no clear D gene. CDR1 is LGHNA, CDR2 YSLEER, per germline. V was trimmed by 4 bases and J by 6 bases, leaving 21 bases between them. CDR3 length: 16 amino acids. CDR3 nucleotide sequence: TGCGCCAGCAGCCCAGAAGACGGGCCTCGGATGGATGGCTACACCTTC. Its protein product is CASSPEDGPRMDGYTF.

In the case of this clonotype: Given a much more abundant clone one base away, this may be a read error. The V call is TRBV5-1, the J call TRBJ1-6; D perhaps matches TRBD1 (6 bases). This CDR3 is built from 16 residues. From germline, CDR1 is SGHRS and CDR2 YFSETQ. The CDR3 here is CASSPTTGAGSSPLQF. CDR3 DNA: TGCGCCAGCAGCCCCACGACGGGGGCGGGGAGTTCACCCCTCCAATTT.

The chain employs TRBV7-2 and TRBJ2-1, with 7 bases identical to TRBD2. This CDR3 is 15 amino acids long. V trimming: 5 bases; J trimming: 7 bases; junction bases outside the gene matches: 11. Looked up from germline, CDR1 is SGHTA and CDR2 is FQGNSA. The CDR3: CASSPGTTYPNEQFF. In nucleotides, the CDR3 is TGTGCCAGCAGCCCAGGGACTACCTATCCTAATGAGCAGTTCTTC.

This clonotype was counted only a few times. The chain is built from TRBV7-9 and TRBJ1-2, with TRBD1 matching over 9 bases. This CDR3 region has 15 residues. CDR1 and CDR2 (germline): SEHNR, FQNEAQ (reference sequence). J gave up 5 bases and V 4 bases, and 8 bases lay outside the gene matches. The CDR3 region is CASSSNRGQGYGYTF. The DNA for the CDR3 is TGTGCCAGCAGCTCAAACAGGGGGCAAGGGTATGGCTACACCTTC.